This T cell receptor (beta chain) was profiled in a study of T cells in Graves' hyperthyroidism and ophthalmopathy. Ten or more counts support this clonotype. This CDR3 is 14 amino acids long. Between the trimmed V and J ends, which lost 6 bases and 4 bases, there was a span of 15 bases. Germline V gene sequence: CDR1 DFQATT, CDR2 SNEGSKA (reference sequence). From RNA transcripts, TCR beta CDR3 regions were amplified. Carried out on the TCR CDR3, a first-round RT-PCR used the HTBI primer set. TCRdb recomputed calls from the multiplex PCR reads with MiXCR, one row per CDR3 protein. Of about 740,000 distinct CDR3 sequences listed, 12% to 15% are singletons.

The source of this sequence is a woman aged 18-29 years with Graves' hyperthyroidism. This chain links TRBV20-1 with TRBJ1-4, with D possibly matching TRBD1 (6 bases). The sample consisted of blood. This chain's CDR3 is CSAPRQEGNEKLFF. The CDR3 bases are TGCAGTGCACCCCGACAGGAGGGTAATGAAAAACTGTTTTTT.